The next 32 T cell receptor beta chains were all read from a single sample in a study of identical twins. In TCRdb, the 5' RACE reads were re-called with MiXCR into one record per CDR3 protein. Among 1.5 million to 2 million distinct CDR3 sequences listed, 32% were seen once. The sequenced material came from cord blood. The receptor source for this set is a newborn girl in good health.

This clonotype was detected only a few times. CDR3 nucleotide sequence: TGCGCCAGCAGCCAAGTTCGCAGGGCTAGCACAGATACGCAGTATTTT. Translated: CASSQVRRASTDTQYF. V and J are TRBV4-1 and TRBJ2-3; perhaps TRBD1 as D (5 bases). The CDR3 covers 16 residues. The germline gives CDR1 MGHRA, CDR2 YSYEKL. With 1 base removed from V and 0 bases from J, the gap between germline ends came to 11 bases.

This clonotype came up a few times. The rearrangement uses TRBV29-1 and TRBJ2-6; D not certain. Germline assignment: CDR1 SQVTM and CDR2 ANQGSEA. Trimming removed 4 bases from V and 4 bases from J, with 8 bases in between. This CDR3 contains 13 residues. The CDR3 reads CSVVAPGANVLTF. CDR3 in DNA: TGCAGCGTTGTCGCTCCCGGGGCCAACGTCCTGACTTTC.

In this sample, this clonotype turned up a few times. This chain connects TRBV5-6 to TRBJ1-1, with a weak D call TRBD1 (5 bases). CDR1 and CDR2 from the germline V gene are SGHDT and YYEEEE. This CDR3 has 14 amino acids. With 4 bases removed from V and 0 bases from J, the gap between germline ends came to 10 bases. As DNA, the CDR3 is TGTGCCAGCAGCCGGACACAAATGAACACTGAAGCTTTCTTT. Protein product: CASSRTQMNTEAFF. Full variable domain (remainder filled in from reference TRBV5-6 and TRBJ1-1): DAGVTQSPTHLIKTRGQQVTLRCSPKSGHDTVSWYQQALGQGPQFIFQYYEEEERQRGNFPDRFSGHQFPNYSSELNVNALLLGDSALYLCASSRTQMNTEAFFGQGTRLTVV.

This clonotype turned up a few times. The chain employs TRBV29-1 and TRBJ2-7; weak D call: TRBD2 (5 bases). The J call may be wrong; the DNA end is better matched by TRBJ2-5. CDR3 length equals 14 residues. Germline CDR1 SQVTM, CDR2 ANQGSEA. CDR3 DNA: TGCAGCGTTGAAGGTGAATGGTCGGGGGAGACCCAGTACTTC. It encodes CSVEGEWSGETQYF.

This clonotype was counted a few times. The rearrangement links TRBV9 to TRBJ2-1; possible D gene TRBD2, 6 bases. The V end was cut by 0 bases, the J end by 4 bases, with 11 bases between. The CDR3 totals 15 residues. Germline CDR1 is SGDLS and CDR2 is YYNGEE. CDR3 nucleotide sequence: TGTGCCAGCAGCGTAGCCCTGGGGAGGTACAATGAGCAGTTCTTC. Translation: CASSVALGRYNEQFF. Drawing the rest from reference TRBV9 and TRBJ2-1, the complete variable domain is DSGVTQTPKHLITATGQRVTLRCSPRSGDLSVYWYQQSLDQGLQFLIQYYNGEERAKGNILERFSAQQFPDLHSELNLSSLELGDSALYFCASSVALGRYNEQFFGPGTRLTVL.

Only a few counts were recorded for this clonotype. The V gene is TRBV9, the J gene TRBJ1-5; no clear D. CDR3 size: 19 residues. The V gene's germline CDR1 is SGDLS and CDR2 YYNGEE. Trimming shortened V by 0 bases and J by 4 bases, and 23 bases separated the two germline ends. CDR3 nucleotide sequence: TGTGCCAGCAGCGTAGTAGGGCCCCGTCGGGGTAGGGCGAATCAGCCCCAGCATTTT. It yields the protein CASSVVGPRRGRANQPQHF.

For this clonotype: This may come from a read error, since a much larger clone is one base off. The chain recombines TRBV11-2 with TRBJ2-7; D unclear. The germline V gene has CDR1 SGHAT and CDR2 FQNNGV. This CDR3 is built from 15 residues. The V end was cut by 0 bases, the J end by 0 bases, with 9 bases between. In DNA, the CDR3 is TGTGCCAGCAGCTTAGACGCGGAGAGCTCCTACGAGCAGTACTTC. Protein sequence: CASSLDAESSYEQYF.

V usage is TRBV20-1 and J usage is TRBJ2-1; 11 positions agree with TRBD2. V lost 4 bases and J lost 3; bases outside the gene matches: 2. The CDR3 is 14 amino acids. From germline, CDR1 is DFQATT and CDR2 SNEGSKA (reference sequence). The DNA of the CDR3 is TGCAGTGCTAATAGCGGGGGGGACTACAATGAGCAGTTCTTC. Its translation is CSANSGGDYNEQFF.

As to this clonotype: One end of the junction does not line up with germline, which may come from a read error. The chain combines TRBV2 with TRBJ2-3; D is perhaps TRBD2 (7 bases). Germline V gene sequence: CDR1 SNHLY, CDR2 FYNNEI. The CDR3 consists of 14 residues. The CDR3 DNA is TGTGCCGGCAGTGCCGACAGGACTAGGGATACGCAGTATTTT. Residues: CAGSADRTRDTQYF.

V gene TRBV5-1 combines with J gene TRBJ1-6, with no clear D. The CDR3 has 17 amino acids. Trimming pared 0 bases from V and 0 bases from J, leaving 10 bases between. Germline CDR1 SGHRS, CDR2 YFSETQ. CDR3 bases: TGCGCCAGCAGCTTGGGTCATACCGTCTCCTATAATTCACCCCTCCACTTT. This gives the protein CASSLGHTVSYNSPLHF.

V and J are TRBV28 and TRBJ2-1; 10 bases match TRBD2. Germline V CDR1 and CDR2: MDHEN, SYDVKM. This CDR3 comprises 16 residues. After removal of 3 bases from V and 7 bases from J, the junction contained 9 bases not matched to a gene. CDR3 sequence (DNA): TGTGCCAGCAGTTTCCCTAGCGGGAGATCTCGTAATGAGCAGTTCTTC. This sequence encodes CASSFPSGRSRNEQFF.

In this sample, this clonotype turned up many times. The chain employs TRBV20-1 and TRBJ2-1; TRBD2 matches 8 bases. Germline trimming cut 3 bases from V and 7 bases from J; bases unmatched to any gene: 5. Per the germline V gene, CDR1 is DFQATT and CDR2 is SNEGSKA (reference sequence). The CDR3 length is 13 residues. The CDR3 reads CSARRASGNEQFF. In DNA form, the CDR3 reads TGCAGTGCTAGGAGGGCTAGCGGGAATGAGCAGTTCTTC.

The chain carries TRBV7-2 and TRBJ1-4, with D perhaps matching TRBD1 (6 bases). Germline V gene data show CDR1 as SGHTA and CDR2 as FQGNSA. The ends were cut back, 3 bases at V and 6 bases at J, with 14 bases in the middle. The CDR3 consists of 15 residues. Here the CDR3 reads CASSFRRGRDEKLFF. The CDR3, as DNA: TGTGCCAGCAGCTTCAGGCGGGGGCGGGATGAAAAACTGTTTTTT.

V and J are TRBV20-1 and TRBJ1-1; TRBD1 aligns across 7 bases. V shed 1 base, J shed 6 bases, and the junction held 8 bases outside the gene matches. The CDR3 extends over 14 amino acids. The germline V gene has CDR1 DFQATT and CDR2 SNEGSKA (reference sequence). CDR3 protein: CSARVATGTAEAFF. The CDR3, as DNA: TGCAGTGCTAGAGTGGCGACAGGGACAGCTGAAGCTTTCTTT.

The CDR3 is CASSGVNTQYF. CDR3 DNA sequence: TGTGCCAGCAGCGGGGTTAATACGCAGTATTTT. This chain connects TRBV7-2 to TRBJ2-3; the D is unclear. Germline-derived CDR1 and CDR2 are SGHTA and FQGNSA. The CDR3 is 11 amino acids. The germline V and J ends were trimmed by 5 bases and 7 bases, with 7 bases remaining between them. The variable domain in full, with the rest retrieved from reference TRBV7-2 and TRBJ2-3, is GAGVSQSPSNKVTEKGKDVELRCDPISGHTALYWYRQSLGQGLEFLIYFQGNSAPDKSGLPSDRFSAERTGGSVSTLTIQRTQQEDSAVYLCASSGVNTQYFGPGTRLTVL.

This clonotype has only one observation. V and J are TRBV12-3 or TRBV12-4 and TRBJ2-3; tentatively, D is TRBD1 (6 bases). CDR3 size: 14 residues. V shed 5 bases and J shed 6 bases, with 15 bases lying between them. The CDR3 nucleotides are TGTGCCAGCAGTCCACCGACAGGCTGTGATACGCAGTATTTT. Translation gives CASSPPTGCDTQYF.

The chain has TRBV6-1 and TRBJ2-7, with 13 bases that match TRBD2. CDR1 and CDR2 from the germline V gene are MNHNS and SASEGT. V shed 6 bases and J 5 bases; nucleotides not matched to a gene: 7. The CDR3 has 15 amino acids. The CDR3 DNA follows: TGTGCCAGCAGGCTGACTAGCGGGGGGATTAACGAGCAGTACTTC. The encoded protein is CASRLTSGGINEQYF.

To note about this clonotype: Since no conserved phenylalanine or tryptophan closes the CDR3, a read error is the likely cause. This chain's CDR3 is CASSDRVSYEQYL. CDR3 nucleotide sequence: TGTGCCAGCAGCGACAGGGTATCCTACGAGCAGTACTTG. The gene calls are TRBV6-5 and TRBJ2-7, with 7 positions matching TRBD1. There are 13 residues in the CDR3. With 6 bases clipped from V and 1 base from J, the junction kept 3 bases outside the gene matches. Germline loops: CDR1 MNHEY, CDR2 SVGAGI.

This clonotype was found a few times. The V and J genes are TRBV5-1 and TRBJ2-7; TRBD2 is a possible D gene (6 bases). The CDR3 sequence is 15 residues long. V was clipped by 4 bases and J by 5 bases, with 19 bases between them. The germline V gene has CDR1 SGHRS and CDR2 YFSETQ. The CDR3 sequence: CASSPRTILSHEQYF. CDR3 DNA sequence: TGCGCCAGCAGCCCTCGGACTATTTTGAGCCACGAGCAGTACTTC.

The chain employs TRBV4-1 and TRBJ2-2; TRBD2 aligns across 9 bases. V shed 1 base and J 6 bases; nucleotides not matched to a gene: 6. The CDR3 covers 16 residues. CDR1 is MGHRA and CDR2 is YSYEKL in the germline V gene. This chain's CDR3 is CASSQGLAGLAGELFF. CDR3 DNA sequence: TGCGCCAGCAGCCAAGGGCTAGCGGGACTCGCCGGGGAGCTGTTTTTT.

This clonotype has a handful of counts. The chain has TRBV7-9 and TRBJ1-4; maybe TRBD1 (6 bases). Trimming pared 5 bases from V and 2 bases from J, leaving 12 bases between. This CDR3 is built from 15 residues. Germline CDR1 reads SEHNR; CDR2 reads FQNEAQ (reference sequence). The CDR3 nucleotides are TGTGCCAGCAGCCCCGGGACACGGACTAATGAAAAACTGTTTTTT. This translates into CASSPGTRTNEKLFF. Supplemented by reference TRBV7-9 and TRBJ1-4, the full variable domain reads DTGVSQNPRHKITKRGQNVTFRCDPISEHNRLYWYRQTLGQGPEFLTYFQNEAQLEKSRLLSDRFSAERPKGSFSTLEIQRTEQGDSAMYLCASSPGTRTNEKLFFGSGTQLSVL.

V is TRBV29-1 and J is TRBJ1-2, with 9 bases matching TRBD1. V dropped 4 bases and J dropped 7; count of bases not matched to a gene: 4. CDR1 and CDR2 from the germline V gene are SQVTM and ANQGSEA. The length of the CDR3 is 12 residues. CDR3 in DNA: TGCAGCGTTGCCGGGACAGGGCGTGGCTACACCTTC. Protein product: CSVAGTGRGYTF.

As for this clonotype: At one boundary the junction diverges from the germline segment, which might be a read error. This chain links TRBV5-4 with TRBJ2-5, with D possibly being TRBD1 (6 bases). The germline V gene encodes CDR1 SGHNT and CDR2 YYREEE (reference sequence). This CDR3 has 13 residues. The CDR3 spells CASSSGHQEPQYF. CDR3 coding DNA: TGTGCCAGCAGTTCGGGACACCAAGAGCCCCAGTACTTC.

There are a few counts of this clonotype. The chain has TRBV7-7 and TRBJ2-7; 7 nucleotides match TRBD1. The DNA matches TRBJ2-5 better at its end, which makes the J call doubtful. Looked up from germline, CDR1 is SSHAT and CDR2 is FNYEAQ (reference sequence). This CDR3 region has 15 residues. This chain's CDR3 is CASSLVPTGLETQYF. CDR3 DNA: TGTGCCAGCAGCTTAGTTCCGACAGGGTTGGAGACCCAGTACTTC.

The chain is built from TRBV20-1 and TRBJ2-1; D is ambiguous. The CDR3 is 13 residues long. From germline, CDR1 is DFQATT and CDR2 SNEGSKA (reference sequence). Deletions cut 6 bases from V and 1 base from J, with 10 bases between. CDR3 nucleotides: TGCAGTGCCACAACACGTTCCTACAATGAGCAGTTCTTC. Translation: CSATTRSYNEQFF.

J is TRBJ1-6 and V is TRBV20-1; TRBD1 matches at 7 bases. This CDR3 is 15 amino acids long. CDR1 and CDR2 (germline): DFQATT, SNEGSKA (reference sequence). The junction had 7 bases not matched to a gene; V was cut back by 2 bases and J by 6 bases. The CDR3 nucleotides read TGCAGTGCTAGAAAACCGGGACAGCCTAATTCACCCCTCCACTTT. It encodes CSARKPGQPNSPLHF.

The CDR3 DNA is TGCAGTGCTACGGGACCTCGCACAGATACGCAGTATTTT. Amino acid sequence: CSATGPRTDTQYF. V gene TRBV20-1 combines with J gene TRBJ2-3; D might be TRBD1 or TRBD2, each matching 5 bases. CDR3 size: 13 residues. CDR1 is DFQATT, CDR2 SNEGSKA, per germline (reference sequence). V lost 4 bases, J lost 1 base, and 9 bases lay in between.

The genes are TRBV4-2 and TRBJ2-1; D perhaps matches TRBD2 (5 bases). This CDR3 spans 15 amino acids. Between the trimmed V and J ends, which lost 4 bases and 2 bases, there was a span of 12 bases. Germline values: CDR1 LGHNA, CDR2 YNFKEQ. The CDR3 reads CASSPLESTYNEQFF. Written as DNA, the CDR3 is TGTGCCAGCAGCCCACTAGAAAGTACCTACAATGAGCAGTTCTTC.

The V gene is TRBV2, the J gene TRBJ2-7, with 10 bases aligning to TRBD1. The CDR3 totals 14 residues. The germline V gene has CDR1 SNHLY and CDR2 FYNNEI. V was pared by 3 bases and J by 4 bases, with 3 bases of the junction left unmatched. The CDR3 sequence is CASSEDRGAYEQYF. Written as DNA, the CDR3 is TGTGCCAGCAGTGAGGACAGGGGGGCGTACGAGCAGTACTTC.

The chain joins TRBV20-1 to TRBJ2-7; 8 bases are shared with TRBD2. The length of the CDR3 is 14 residues. J was trimmed by 2 bases and V by 5 bases; bases with no gene match: 8. Germline CDR1 reads DFQATT; CDR2 reads SNEGSKA (reference sequence). This chain's CDR3 is CSAPKRGLPYEQYF. In DNA, the CDR3 is TGCAGTGCTCCCAAGCGGGGGTTACCCTACGAGCAGTACTTC.

This clonotype was seen a few times. This sequence joins TRBV5-1 and TRBJ2-1; D unresolved. Near its end, the DNA agrees better with TRBJ2-7, so the J call may be wrong. CDR1 and CDR2 (germline): SGHRS, YFSETQ. The CDR3 runs 17 residues. This chain's CDR3 is CASSPGPSRNLYNEQYF. In DNA form, the CDR3 reads TGCGCCAGCAGCCCGGGTCCGTCTAGGAATCTCTACAATGAGCAGTACTTC.

The table lists this clonotype with a few counts. V gene TRBV12-3 or TRBV12-4 combines with J gene TRBJ1-2; D call uncertain. CDR3 length: 12 residues. V was clipped by 8 bases and J by 3 bases, with 10 bases between them. Here the CDR3 DNA reads TGTGCCAGCTCCACAGTATACTATGGCTACACCTTC. Amino acid sequence: CASSTVYYGYTF.